Below are 9 T cell receptor beta chains sequenced from a single sample in a study of ipilimumab plus nivolumab after autologous stem cell transplantation. This table comes from immunoSEQ multiplex PCR, and its TCRdb copy is limited to in-frame clones, with some not included. The data hold more than 15,000 clones, with approximately 79% observed a single time. The sample here was PBMCs, taken in a trial of ipilimumab plus nivolumab as post-transplant consolidation. The receptors here all came from a male donor with diffuse large B-cell lymphoma.

The V gene is TRBV7-6, the J gene TRBJ2-5; maybe TRBD2 (7 bases). The CDR3 length is 15 residues. Trimming took off 1 base at V and 5 bases at J, with 14 bases between the two ends. The V gene's germline CDR1 is SGHVS and CDR2 FNYEAQ. The CDR3 DNA reads TGTGCCAGCAGCTTAGTAGGGGGAGGGACGGAGACCCAGTACTTC. It specifies CASSLVGGGTETQYF.

V usage is TRBV5-1 and J usage is TRBJ2-5; possibly TRBD1 or TRBD2 for D (6 bases each). The CDR3 runs to 16 residues. CDR1 SGHRS and CDR2 YFSETQ come from the germline V gene. Trimming pared 4 bases from V and 2 bases from J, leaving 18 bases between. CDR3 in amino acids: CASSGGPSVNQETQYF. In DNA form, the CDR3 reads TGCGCCAGCAGCGGGGGCCCTAGCGTGAATCAAGAGACCCAGTACTTC.

V is TRBV5-1 and J is TRBJ1-6; unclear D gene. Germline V gene sequence: CDR1 SGHRS, CDR2 YFSETQ. The CDR3 runs to 16 residues. Trimming shortened V by 4 bases and J by 2 bases, and 13 bases separated the two germline ends. CDR3 residues: CASSLYGNTYNSPLHF. CDR3 sequence (DNA): TGCGCCAGCAGCCTATATGGGAATACCTATAATTCACCCCTCCACTTT.

V usage is TRBV11-2 and J usage is TRBJ1-4; 8 bases are shared with TRBD1. This CDR3 is 14 amino acids long. The germline V gene has CDR1 SGHAT and CDR2 FQNNGV. V shed 3 bases, J shed 10 bases, and the junction held 7 bases outside the gene matches. CDR3 nucleotides: TGTGCCAGCAGCTTCGGGAGAACAGGGGGAAAACTGTTTTTT. Amino acid sequence: CASSFGRTGGKLFF.

V usage is TRBV27 and J usage is TRBJ1-1, with D unresolved. The CDR3 has 13 residues. The V end was cut by 3 bases, the J end by 1 base, with 6 bases between. Germline V gene data show CDR1 as MNHEY and CDR2 as SMNVEV (reference sequence). The chain's CDR3 is CASSLWGNTEAFF. The CDR3 DNA reads as TGTGCCAGCAGTTTGTGGGGGAACACTGAAGCTTTCTTT.

The gene calls are TRBV5-1 and TRBJ2-2; tentatively, D is TRBD1 or TRBD2 (6 bases each). The CDR3 extends over 15 amino acids. Per the germline V gene, CDR1 is SGHRS and CDR2 is YFSETQ. The V end was cut by 0 bases, the J end by 4 bases, with 10 bases between. The CDR3 bases are TGCGCCAGCAGCTTGGAAGGGGGGAGCACCGGGGAGCTGTTTTTT. This sequence encodes CASSLEGGSTGELFF.

J is TRBJ2-7 and V is TRBV5-4; possible D gene TRBD2, 5 bases. With 4 bases removed from V and 0 bases from J, the gap between germline ends came to 8 bases. The CDR3 length is 13 residues. The germline V gene encodes CDR1 SGHNT and CDR2 YYREEE (reference sequence). DNA of the CDR3: TGTGCCAGCAGCGTGGGGAGCTCCTACGAGCAGTACTTC. As protein: CASSVGSSYEQYF.

The DNA of the CDR3 is TGTGCCAGCAGTCCGACAGGGACCTCCTACAATGAGCAGTTCTTC. Translating gives CASSPTGTSYNEQFF. The V gene is TRBV6-5, the J gene TRBJ2-1; 7 nucleotides match TRBD1. The germline CDR1 and CDR2 sequences are MNHEY and SVGAGI. The CDR3 has 15 residues. Germline trimming cut 5 bases from V and 0 bases from J; bases unmatched to any gene: 4.

The V call is TRBV11-2, the J call TRBJ2-3, with D perhaps TRBD2 (5 bases). The CDR3 sequence is 15 residues long. The V and J ends lost 1 base and 3 bases respectively, with 11 bases between them. Germline V gene data show CDR1 as SGHAT and CDR2 as FQNNGV. The CDR3: CASSLGLADTDTQYF. In nucleotides, the CDR3 is TGTGCCAGCAGCTTAGGGCTAGCTGATACAGATACGCAGTATTTT.